This record covers a single T cell receptor (beta chain). The source of the sample is a study of T cell responses to AZD1222 COVID-19 vaccine. TCRdb's table, derived via immunoSEQ multiplex PCR, lists solely in-frame clones and lacks some. In the table there are about 150,000 clones, roughly nine tenths of which are singletons. Germline CDR1 and CDR2: SGDLS and YYNGEE. Trimming removed 0 bases from V and 4 bases from J, with 12 bases in between. The CDR3 is made up of 15 amino acids. The sequence derives from an adult in good health. The sequences come from peripheral blood, collected on day 0 of AZD1222 vaccination. The rearrangement uses TRBV9 and TRBJ2-3; TRBD1 or TRBD2 may be the D gene (5 bases each). The CDR3 bases are TGTGCCAGCAGCGTAGCAGGGTCTAGCTCAGATACGCAGTATTTT. Amino acid sequence: CASSVAGSSSDTQYF.